This is a list of T cell receptor beta chains from one sample in a study of cytomegalovirus exposure and HLA in healthy donors. Assay used: immunoSEQ multiplex PCR; TCRdb lists only in-frame clones, some missing. The sample consists of around 110,000 clones, around 10% of them appearing once. The source material was PBMCs. These receptors were obtained from a man aged 25 to 40 in good health and CMV-seronegative. Both conserved end residues are part of each CDR3. A D gene is named only where the DNA matches it firmly. Expanded clones get a size class; other rows say once, few or many, or leave the size out.

size	J	D	V	DNA	CDR3
NA	TRBJ2-7	NA	TRBV19	TGTGCCAGTAGTATACGGGACACGGCCTACGAGCAGTACTTC	CASSIRDTAYEQYF
few	TRBJ2-7	NA	TRBV19	TGTGCCAGTAGTAAAGGTGGGGGCTCATACGAGCAGTACTTC	CASSKGGGSYEQYF
NA	TRBJ1-2	TRBD1	TRBV2	TGTGCCAGCAGCAAGGGGGCCAGCTACCCCTTC	CASSKGASYPF
few	TRBJ2-1	TRBD1	TRBV4-1	TGCGCCAGCAGCTTATGGACAGGGGCGAGCTCCTACAATGAGCAGTTCTTC	CASSLWTGASSYNEQFF
NA	TRBJ2-7	NA	TRBV12-5	TGTGCTAGTGGTTTGGCAGGGAATCGGGAGCAGTACTTC	CASGLAGNREQYF
NA	TRBJ1-2	NA	TRBV9	TGTGCCAGCAGCGTAGGATACCCAGGGCCCCTTGACTATGGCTACACCTTC	CASSVGYPGPLDYGYTF
few	TRBJ2-2	NA	TRBV19	TGTGCCGCAACGCGGGGCAACACCGGGGAGCTGTTTTTT	CAATRGNTGELFF
few	TRBJ1-5	NA	TRBV28	TGTGCCAGCAACAATGACAGGATGAGGAATCAGCCCCAGCATTTT	CASNNDRMRNQPQHF
few	TRBJ2-5	NA	TRBV10-1	TGCGCCAGCAGTGACTCCAGGGTGGTCCAAGAGACCCAGTACTTC	CASSDSRVVQETQYF
NA	TRBJ2-3	TRBD2	TRBV28	TGTGCCAGCAGTTCCCTAGCGGGGGATGGCACAGATACGCAGTATTTT	CASSSLAGDGTDTQYF
few	TRBJ2-7	NA	TRBV19	TGTGCCAGTAGTATAGCTTCAGGGATCTACGAGCAGTACTTC	CASSIASGIYEQYF
few	TRBJ2-7	NA	TRBV27	TGTGCCAGCAGTTTATCCCCCCAAGCCCCCTACGAGCAGTACTTC	CASSLSPQAPYEQYF
NA	TRBJ1-4	TRBD1	TRBV20-1	TGCAGTGCTAGGGACCGGGACAGAGTATTT	CSARDRDRVF
few	TRBJ2-1	NA	TRBV5-1	TGCGCCAATAGCACGGCGCGACAGCCTAAGAATTCAGGGGATGAGCAGTTCTTC	CANSTARQPKNSGDEQFF
NA	TRBJ2-6	NA	TRBV19	TGTGCCAGTCTATACCGAGGTGGGGCCAACGTCCTGACTTTC	CASLYRGGANVLTF
few	TRBJ2-5	TRBD2	TRBV2	TGTGCCAGCAGTTTTATAGCGGGGGTAGAGACCCAGTACTTC	CASSFIAGVETQYF
NA	TRBJ2-7	TRBD1	TRBV29-1	TGCAGCGTTGAGGGACAGGGCTGGTACGAGCAGTACTTC	CSVEGQGWYEQYF
NA	TRBJ1-3	NA	TRBV28	TGTGCCAGCATTCGGGATAGCTCTGGAAACACCATATATTTT	CASIRDSSGNTIYF
NA	TRBJ1-2	NA	TRBV11-2	TGTGCCAGCAGCTTAGCGGGGGATGGCTACACCTTC	CASSLAGDGYTF
NA	TRBJ2-2	TRBD2	TRBV2	TGTGCCAGCCTCGGGACTAGCGGGAACACCGGGGAGCTGTTTTTT	CASLGTSGNTGELFF
few	TRBJ1-4	TRBD1	TRBV4-1	TGCGCCAGCAGTTTGCAGGGGGCACGAGAAAAACTGTTTTTT	CASSLQGAREKLFF
few	TRBJ1-2	TRBD1	TRBV30	TGTGCCTGGAGTGTACGACAGGGCTATGGCTACACCTTC	CAWSVRQGYGYTF
few	TRBJ2-1	TRBD2	TRBV30	TGTGCCTGGAGTGGGGAGGGCCATCGTCCCGCAAATGAGCAGTTCTTC	CAWSGEGHRPANEQFF
few	TRBJ2-4	TRBD1	TRBV14	TGTGCCAGCAGCCAAGAACAGGGGGATGTCAAAAACATTCAGTACTTC	CASSQEQGDVKNIQYF
NA	TRBJ2-7	TRBD2	TRBV7-3	TGTGCCAGCAGCTTAACTAGCGGGACATCCTACGAGCAGTACTTC	CASSLTSGTSYEQYF
NA	TRBJ2-7	TRBD2	TRBV5-1	TGCGCCAGCAGCCGGACTAGGGAGGACGAGCAGTACTTC	CASSRTREDEQYF
NA	TRBJ2-5	NA	TRBV6-1	TGTGCCAGCAGTGCACGGCTTGGAGATGCCCTCGGGGAGACCCAGTACTTC	CASSARLGDALGETQYF
few	TRBJ2-3	TRBD2	TRBV7-9	TGTGCCAGCAGCACCCGACTAGCAGGGACAGATACGCAGTATTTT	CASSTRLAGTDTQYF
NA	TRBJ1-3	NA	TRBV18	TGTGCCAGCTCACCTTCCGAGAGCTCTGGAAACACCATATATTTT	CASSPSESSGNTIYF
NA	TRBJ2-3	NA	TRBV5-6	TGTGCCAGCAGCGGAAACCGGGGTACTAGCACAGATACGCAGTATTTT	CASSGNRGTSTDTQYF
few	TRBJ2-6	TRBD1	TRBV28	TGTGCCAGCGGTGGTCGGGACAGGATTTCTGGGGCCAACGTCCTGACTTTC	CASGGRDRISGANVLTF
NA	TRBJ2-6	NA	TRBV7-9	TGTGCCAGCAGCCCCAGCGTGGTGGGGAGCTCTGGGGCCAACGTCCTGACTTTC	CASSPSVVGSSGANVLTF
few	TRBJ1-1	TRBD1	TRBV29-1	TGCAGCGTTGAACTACAGGGGAATCAAGCTTTCTTT	CSVELQGNQAFF
NA	TRBJ1-5	TRBD1	TRBV19	TGTGCCACACAGGGGGGCCAAACAGGGGGAAGCAATCAGCCCCAGCATTTT	CATQGGQTGGSNQPQHF
few	TRBJ1-2	NA	TRBV5-1	TGCGCCAGCAGCTTGGATGCGGGTTCTTGGGGCTACACCTTC	CASSLDAGSWGYTF
few	TRBJ2-5	TRBD1	TRBV5-1	TGCGCCAGCAGCTTCGAGACAGGGGGAACCCAGTACTTC	CASSFETGGTQYF
few	TRBJ1-3	NA	TRBV6-5	TGTGCCAGCAGTTCGGGGGAGAACACCATATATTTT	CASSSGENTIYF
few	TRBJ1-2	NA	TRBV27	TGTGCCAGCAGCCCGGACGGGGATAACTATGGCTACACCTTC	CASSPDGDNYGYTF
few	TRBJ2-7	NA	TRBV30	TGTGCCTGGAGTGGGGTAGGGAGCCACGAGCAGTACTTC	CAWSGVGSHEQYF
NA	TRBJ1-2	NA	TRBV28	TGTGCCAGCAGTCAGGACAGCTCCTATGGCTACACCTTC	CASSQDSSYGYTF
NA	TRBJ2-2	NA	TRBV9	TGTGCCAGCAATTCACAGAACACCGGGGAGCTGTTTTTT	CASNSQNTGELFF
few	TRBJ1-2	TRBD1	TRBV11-2	TGTGCCAGCAGCTCAAGACAGGGGAACTATGGCTACACCTTC	CASSSRQGNYGYTF
NA	TRBJ2-3	NA	TRBV11-3	TGTGCCAGCAGCTCCTCCCTGGGGCGCCGTATTCCGTATTTT	CASSSSLGRRIPYF
NA	TRBJ2-7	TRBD1	TRBV30	TGTGCCTGGAGTGACGGACAGGGGGCCTACGAGCAGTACTTC	CAWSDGQGAYEQYF
NA	TRBJ2-2	NA	TRBV6-1	TGTGCCAGCAGTGGGACAGCGAACACCGGGGAGCTGTTTTTT	CASSGTANTGELFF
few	TRBJ1-5	NA	TRBV30	TGTGCCTGGAGCAAGGGGAGCAATCAGCCCCAGCATTTT	CAWSKGSNQPQHF
few	TRBJ1-1	TRBD1	TRBV9	TGTGCCAGCAGCGGTCACAGGGGGCTCGCGAACACTGAAGCTTTCTTT	CASSGHRGLANTEAFF
NA	TRBJ2-5	NA	TRBV6-1	TGTGCCAGCAGCGGGCCGGGATCCCAAGAGACCCAGTACTTC	CASSGPGSQETQYF
NA	TRBJ1-1	NA	TRBV11-2	TGTGCCAGCAGCTTTCAGGGGTTCACTGAAGCTTTCTTT	CASSFQGFTEAFF
NA	TRBJ1-2	NA	TRBV4-1	TGCGCCAGCAGCCAAGAATCCCGGGTTGGCTACACCTTC	CASSQESRVGYTF
few	TRBJ2-1	NA	TRBV7-9	TGTGCCAGCAGCCAGGGGGGTCTTGATCACAATGAGCAGTTCTTC	CASSQGGLDHNEQFF
NA	TRBJ1-5	NA	TRBV6-1	TGTGCCGGGACAACAACCGGCCATCAGCCCCAGCATTTT	CAGTTTGHQPQHF
few	TRBJ2-1	NA	TRBV27	TGTGCCAGCAGTTTTCGACAGGAGGAGCCTACAATCGAGCAGTTCTTC	CASSFRQEEPTIEQFF
NA	TRBJ2-2	NA	TRBV25-1	TGTGCCAGCAGTGAAGGTCAGGGAATTGGGGAGCTGTTTTTT	CASSEGQGIGELFF
few	TRBJ1-2	NA	TRBV7-8	TGTGCCAGCAGCTTAGAACGGGGGGACTATGGCTACACCTTC	CASSLERGDYGYTF
NA	TRBJ1-2	NA	TRBV28	TGTGCCAGCAGTAAACAGGGCTATGGCTACACCTTC	CASSKQGYGYTF
NA	TRBJ2-5	TRBD2	TRBV5-4	TGTGCCAGCAGCTCAACCCTACTAGCGGGGGGGGAAGAGACCCAGTACTTC	CASSSTLLAGGEETQYF
NA	TRBJ1-5	TRBD1	TRBV5-4	TGTGCCAGCAGCTCGGGACAGGGCAATCAGCCCCAGCATTTT	CASSSGQGNQPQHF